These T cell receptor beta chains were read from a single sample in a study of CXCR3-negative and CXCR3-positive naive CD8 T cells. TCRdb reprocessed the 5' RACE reads and stores each CDR3 protein as one record, lacking DNA. The sample table sets out around 61,000 distinct CDR3 sequences. Sequencing was carried out using naive CXCR3+ CD8+ T cells from blood. All receptors derive from a human donor in good health. Some clones in this sample may be carry-over from other donors' samples. CDR3s include the opening cysteine and the closing phenylalanine or tryptophan.

V gene	J gene	CDR3 protein
TRBV6-1	TRBJ2-1	CASSEAQNEQFF
TRBV4-2	TRBJ2-5	CASSHLTSGDETQYF
TRBV12-5	TRBJ1-1	CASGVALNTEAFF
TRBV7-3	TRBJ2-7	CASSFTQTGSYEQYF
TRBV6-6	TRBJ2-7	CASGILLHEQYF
TRBV7-9	TRBJ2-7	CASSLGRDDGRALEQYF
TRBV5-1	TRBJ2-5	CASSLATSGEQEETQYF
TRBV6-6	TRBJ2-1	CASSLGGVDEQFF
TRBV4-1	TRBJ2-1	CASSQGGGYSYNEQFF
TRBV29-1	TRBJ2-5	CSVVGTNGRDQETQYF
TRBV10-2	TRBJ1-1	CASSDSWVNTEAFF
TRBV29-1	TRBJ2-1	CSVEDGAGGINEQFF
TRBV7-3	TRBJ2-5	CASSLAGGPETQYF
TRBV28	TRBJ2-5	CASTPEGAETQYF
TRBV7-6	TRBJ2-3	CASSTRTGPGADTQYF
TRBV5-1	TRBJ2-2	CASSSGTGELFF
TRBV3-1	TRBJ1-2	CASSQDIGQDPSNYGYTF
TRBV7-9	TRBJ1-1	CASSPGDRGLNTEAFF
TRBV12-3/TRBV12-4	TRBJ2-7	CASSFSGGQGKWMTYEQYF
TRBV14	TRBJ2-1	CASSHLAGGLVGQFF
TRBV29-1	TRBJ2-5	CSVEELRAPHQETQYF
TRBV15	TRBJ1-1	CATSRDRGRGAEAFF
TRBV6-2/TRBV6-3	TRBJ1-2	CASSPGRIYGYTF
TRBV12-3/TRBV12-4	TRBJ2-1	CASIGQGRGGPSEQFF
TRBV15	TRBJ2-1	CATSRDSPRLTQNNEQFF
TRBV6-2/TRBV6-3	TRBJ2-1	CASSFGTGSRNEQFF
TRBV20-1	TRBJ2-3	CSARGRGWSTDTQYF
TRBV6-2/TRBV6-3	TRBJ1-1	CASTVDRAGMNTEAFF
TRBV3-1	TRBJ2-1	CASSLPRSGSYNEQFF
TRBV5-1	TRBJ1-1	CASAHGQGGTEAFF
TRBV29-1	TRBJ1-2	CSVQTTGTGGFYGYTF
TRBV29-1	TRBJ1-2	CSVEDGTYGYTF
TRBV12-3/TRBV12-4	TRBJ2-2	CASFASGTVNTGELFF
TRBV29-1	TRBJ2-4	CSVEDGGRGDF
TRBV30	TRBJ2-7	CAWSPQGRFTSSYEQYF
TRBV11-3	TRBJ2-1	CASSLRRGGSSYNEQFF
TRBV7-2	TRBJ2-7	CASSPWGVNEQYF
TRBV7-2	TRBJ2-2	CASSLPNTGELFF
TRBV2	TRBJ2-7	CASSEGLAGANYEQYF
TRBV20-1	TRBJ2-7	CSAPLIYEQYF
TRBV18	TRBJ2-1	CASSPSTGGPSDNEQFF
TRBV6-2/TRBV6-3	TRBJ2-2	CASSYEVGELFF
TRBV7-2	TRBJ2-5	CASSLIPPQETQYF
TRBV27	TRBJ2-1	CASSLSSENNEQFF
TRBV14	TRBJ2-2	CASSQAQGVGTGELFF
TRBV28	TRBJ2-7	CASRGRSYEQYF
TRBV3-1	TRBJ2-6	CASSQLYSGANVLTF
TRBV11-2	TRBJ2-7	CASSSLRPEQYF
TRBV7-6	TRBJ2-7	CASGDGFYEQYF
TRBV6-2/TRBV6-3	TRBJ1-6	CASRSRTVSYNSPLHF
TRBV29-1	TRBJ1-1	CSVLGVNTEAFF
TRBV7-7	TRBJ2-1	CASRELASYNEQFF
TRBV7-2	TRBJ1-2	CASSGRLRQDNYGYTF